Presented here are 20 T cell receptor beta chains from one specimen sequenced in a study of shared clonotypes between healthy human individuals. The method was immunoSEQ multiplex PCR; TCRdb's version includes in-frame clones alone and lacks a portion of them. The sample includes 950,000 to 1,100,000 clones, under 80% of them seen just once. Specimen: memory CD4+ T cells sorted from blood. The subset was: CD45RA-negative fraction. These receptors originate from a man between 18 and 29 years old in good health.

The chain has TRBV9 and TRBJ1-1; the D gene is possibly TRBD1 (5 bases). CDR3 length: 17 residues. Germline V lookup: CDR1 SGDLS, CDR2 YYNGEE. V lost 0 bases and J 0 bases, leaving 15 bases between the germline ends. DNA of the CDR3: TGTGCCAGCAGCGTAGCGGACATTCCTTTCATGAACACTGAAGCTTTCTTT. This codes for CASSVADIPFMNTEAFF.

This chain links TRBV2 with TRBJ2-1; TRBD2 matches at 8 bases. The length of the CDR3 is 15 residues. Germline values: CDR1 SNHLY, CDR2 FYNNEI. V shed 6 bases, J shed 8 bases, and the junction held 12 bases outside the gene matches. The CDR3: CASRVGGGAQDEQFF. The DNA for the CDR3 is TGTGCCAGCAGAGTCGGGGGGGGCGCCCAGGATGAGCAGTTCTTC.

V usage is TRBV18 and J usage is TRBJ2-1; TRBD1 agrees at 7 bases. With 5 bases clipped from V and 3 bases from J, the junction kept 4 bases outside the gene matches. This CDR3 comprises 14 residues. CDR1 KGHSH and CDR2 LQKENI come from the germline V gene. The CDR3 here is CASSAAGGYNEQFF. DNA for the CDR3: TGTGCCAGCTCAGCGGCAGGGGGCTACAATGAGCAGTTCTTC.

The chain couples TRBV19 to TRBJ1-1; no firm D call. V lost 7 bases and J lost 1, with 13 bases in between. Germline CDR1 and CDR2: LNHDA and SQIVND (reference sequence). This CDR3 is 14 amino acids long. The CDR3 spells CASKKREQNTEAFF. The CDR3 DNA reads as TGTGCCAGTAAAAAGAGGGAACAGAACACTGAAGCTTTCTTT.

This chain joins TRBV6-5 and TRBJ2-3; 12 bases agree with TRBD2. V was pared by 4 bases and J by 5 bases, with 7 bases of the junction left unmatched. This CDR3 is 16 amino acids long. The germline V gene has CDR1 MNHEY and CDR2 SVGAGI. CDR3 sequence (DNA): TGTGCCAGCAGTTCATCTAGCGGGGGGGGAGGAGATACGCAGTATTTT. Its translation is CASSSSSGGGGDTQYF.

DNA of the CDR3: TGTGCCAGCAGCTTGGCGCAGGGGGTAAACACCGGGGAGCTGTTTTTT. It encodes CASSLAQGVNTGELFF. This chain joins TRBV5-4 and TRBJ2-2; 7 nucleotides agree with TRBD1. The CDR3 extends over 16 amino acids. The V and J ends lost 0 bases and 2 bases, in that order; junction bases with no gene match: 4. Germline CDR1 SGHNT, CDR2 YYREEE (reference sequence).

The chain has TRBV5-1 and TRBJ2-7; 11 bases agree with TRBD1. Losses at the gene ends were 4 bases for V and 8 bases for J; bases not matched to a gene: 8. This CDR3 comprises 14 residues. The germline CDR1 and CDR2 sequences are SGHRS and YFSETQ. The CDR3 bases are TGCGCCAGCAGCGCGGGACAGGGGGTTGAGCAGCAGTACTTC. Protein product: CASSAGQGVEQQYF.

The genes are TRBV6-1 and TRBJ2-3, with 7 bases fitting TRBD1. The V gene's germline CDR1 is MNHNS and CDR2 SASEGT. The CDR3 loop spans 14 amino acids. The J segment lost 2 bases and the V segment lost 4 bases, leaving 3 bases of the junction unmatched. The CDR3 is CASSAGQFTDTQYF. The CDR3 DNA is TGTGCCAGCAGTGCGGGACAGTTCACAGATACGCAGTATTTT.

V is TRBV6-5 and J is TRBJ1-5; unclear D gene. V lost 5 bases and J 2 bases, leaving 10 bases between the germline ends. Per germline, CDR1 MNHEY and CDR2 SVGAGI. This CDR3 has 14 amino acids. CDR3 residues: CASSPNKGNQPQHF. CDR3 nucleotide sequence: TGTGCCAGCAGTCCCAATAAGGGCAATCAGCCCCAGCATTTT.

The gene calls are TRBV7-2 and TRBJ1-1; D remains ambiguous. This CDR3 has 12 residues. Germline V gene sequence: CDR1 SGHTA, CDR2 FQGNSA. Trimming removed 5 bases from V and 3 bases from J, with 7 bases in between. CDR3 sequence: CASSVQYTEAFF. The CDR3 region has the DNA TGTGCCAGCAGCGTTCAGTACACTGAAGCTTTCTTT. Supplemented by reference TRBV7-2 and TRBJ1-1, the full variable domain reads GAGVSQSPSNKVTEKGKDVELRCDPISGHTALYWYRQSLGQGLEFLIYFQGNSAPDKSGLPSDRFSAERTGGSVSTLTIQRTQQEDSAVYLCASSVQYTEAFFGQGTRLTVV.

The chain carries TRBV7-6 and TRBJ2-1; a weak D match, TRBD1 (6 bases). V lost 5 bases and J 2 bases, leaving 10 bases between the germline ends. Germline lookup yields CDR1 SGHVS and CDR2 FNYEAQ. CDR3 length equals 14 residues. CDR3 bases: TGTGCCAGCAGCAAAACAGGGCCCTACAATGAGCAGTTCTTC. Translation: CASSKTGPYNEQFF.

The chain is built from TRBV11-3 and TRBJ2-7; 7 bases are a match to TRBD2. In germline, CDR1 is SGHNT, CDR2 YENEEA. V dropped 3 bases and J dropped 5; count of bases not matched to a gene: 4. The CDR3 runs 13 residues. This CDR3 is CASSFDGRNEQYF. CDR3 nucleotide sequence: TGTGCCAGCAGCTTCGACGGGAGGAACGAGCAGTACTTC.

The CDR3 bases are TGTGCCACCAGAGCCCTCGAGGGGTACAATGAGCAGTTCTTC. Translated: CATRALEGYNEQFF. V gene TRBV2 combines with J gene TRBJ2-1; D may be TRBD1 or TRBD2 (5 bases each). The V gene lost 10 bases and the J gene lost 4 bases, with 17 bases spanning the gap. Germline-derived CDR1 and CDR2 are SNHLY and FYNNEI. The CDR3 sequence is 14 residues long.

The chain uses TRBV5-4 and TRBJ2-1, with 11 bases matching TRBD2. This CDR3 region has 15 residues. V was clipped by 5 bases and J by 4 bases; unmatched bases: 5. Germline CDR1 is SGHNT and CDR2 is YYREEE (reference sequence). DNA of the CDR3: TGTGCCAGCAGACCGGGACTAGCGGAGTACAATGAGCAGTTCTTC. Translating gives CASRPGLAEYNEQFF. Using reference TRBV5-4 and TRBJ2-1 for the parts outside the CDR3, the full variable domain is ETGVTQSPTHLIKTRGQQVTLRCSSQSGHNTVSWYQQALGQGPQFIFQYYREEENGRGNFPPRFSGLQFPNYSSELNVNALELDDSALYLCASRPGLAEYNEQFFGPGTRLTVL.

V usage is TRBV7-9 and J usage is TRBJ1-1, with a tentative D call TRBD1 (5 bases). The CDR3 spans 17 residues. Trimming removed 5 bases from V and 3 bases from J, with 22 bases in between. From germline, CDR1 is SEHNR and CDR2 FQNEAQ (reference sequence). The DNA of the CDR3 is TGTGCCAGCAGCCCGTATTTAATTTTAGCAGGGCACACTGAAGCTTTCTTT. Translating it yields CASSPYLILAGHTEAFF.

The chain employs TRBV28 and TRBJ2-1; D possibly corresponds to TRBD2 (5 bases). This CDR3 comprises 13 residues. Between the trimmed V and J ends, which lost 9 bases and 0 bases, there was a span of 9 bases. Germline V CDR1 and CDR2: MDHEN, SYDVKM. In DNA form, the CDR3 reads TGTGCCAGTAACCGGGACTCCTACAATGAGCAGTTCTTC. Translated, it gives CASNRDSYNEQFF. Variable domain in full (rest from reference TRBV28 and TRBJ2-1): DVKVTQSSRYLVKRTGEKVFLECVQDMDHENMFWYRQDPGLGLRLIYFSYDVKMKEKGDIPEGYSVSREKKERFSLILESASTNQTSMYLCASNRDSYNEQFFGPGTRLTVL.

This clone was picked up a small number of times. The rearrangement uses TRBV19 and TRBJ2-7; 13 bases map to TRBD2. The J segment lost 6 bases and the V segment lost 5 bases, leaving 7 bases of the junction unmatched. The germline CDR1 and CDR2 sequences are LNHDA and SQIVND (reference sequence). The CDR3 sequence is 15 residues long. The CDR3 nucleotides read TGTGCCAGTAGTGAACTAGCGGGAGGGCCGGGCGAGCAGTACTTC. This gives the protein CASSELAGGPGEQYF.

Turning to this clone: Other DNA sequences from this sample encode an identical CDR3 as well. The J gene is TRBJ2-1, the V gene TRBV5-1, with D unresolved. The CDR3 runs 11 residues. Germline-derived CDR1 and CDR2 are SGHRS and YFSETQ. Between the trimmed V and J ends, which lost 0 bases and 9 bases, there was a span of 4 bases. The CDR3 coding sequence is TGCGCCAGCAGCTTGGGCCTTGAGCAGTTCTTC. This codes for CASSLGLEQFF.

The rearrangement joins TRBV2 to TRBJ2-7, with D perhaps TRBD1 (6 bases). V lost 6 bases and J lost 0, with 12 bases in between. The CDR3 sequence is 14 residues long. Looked up from germline, CDR1 is SNHLY and CDR2 is FYNNEI. CDR3 DNA sequence: TGTGCCAGCAGAGAACAGGGAAGCTCCTACGAGCAGTACTTC. This sequence encodes CASREQGSSYEQYF. The complete variable domain, with remaining parts taken from reference TRBV2 and TRBJ2-7, reads EPEVTQTPSHQVTQMGQEVILRCVPISNHLYFYWYRQILGQKVEFLVSFYNNEISEKSEIFDDQFSVERPDGSNFTLKIRSTKLEDSAMYFCASREQGSSYEQYFGPGTRLTVT.

V gene TRBV5-1 combines with J gene TRBJ2-5; a possible D gene is TRBD2 (6 bases). This CDR3 contains 16 residues. V was shortened by 5 bases and J by 5 bases, with 22 bases between the two germline ends. The germline V gene has CDR1 SGHRS and CDR2 YFSETQ. The CDR3 DNA sequence: TGCGCCAGCAGTCGAACCGGGACTGCCTTGAGGGAGACCCAGTACTTC. It codes for CASSRTGTALRETQYF.